Following are 18 T cell receptor beta chains from one sample sequenced in a study of T cells in Graves' hyperthyroidism and ophthalmopathy. From RNA transcripts, TCR beta CDR3 regions were amplified. RT-PCR in the first round (using the HTBI primer set) targeted the TCR CDR3. TCRdb passed the multiplex PCR reads through MiXCR, listing each CDR3 protein once. Of about 520,000 distinct CDR3 sequences in the sample, approximately 25% were seen once. The sample was blood. These receptors originate from a woman in her twenties or thirties with Graves' ophthalmopathy.

This chain connects TRBV6-1 to TRBJ2-7, with D possibly matching TRBD2 (5 bases). This CDR3 spans 12 amino acids. CDR1 is MNHNS and CDR2 is SASEGT in the germline V gene. The ends were cut back, 4 bases at V and 10 bases at J, with 14 bases in the middle. The CDR3 is CASSVRIRDQYF. The CDR3 DNA sequence: TGTGCCAGCAGTGTCAGGATACGGGATCAGTACTTC.

This clonotype occurred many times. The chain has TRBV5-1 and TRBJ2-7; a possible D gene is TRBD1 (5 bases). Germline CDR1 SGHRS, CDR2 YFSETQ. V lost 8 bases, J lost 7 bases, and 22 bases lay in between. The length of the CDR3 is 14 residues. The CDR3 nucleotides are TGCGCCAGTTCGACAGTTCCCCAGCTAGGGGAGCAGTACTTC. This encodes CASSTVPQLGEQYF.

The table lists this clonotype with a few counts. The chain couples TRBV20-1 to TRBJ1-1; tentatively, D is TRBD1 (5 bases). The germline CDR1 and CDR2 sequences are DFQATT and SNEGSKA (reference sequence). CDR3 length equals 13 residues. V was cut by 0 bases and J by 8 bases, with 13 bases left in between. The CDR3 nucleotides read TGCAGTGCTAGAGACTCGACAGCTAAGGAAGCTTTCTTT. It encodes CSARDSTAKEAFF.

Only a few counts were recorded for this clonotype. J is TRBJ2-2 and V is TRBV2, with 7 bases fitting TRBD2. Losses at the gene ends were 6 bases for V and 7 bases for J; bases not matched to a gene: 8. This CDR3 is built from 14 residues. Germline CDR1 and CDR2: SNHLY and FYNNEI. Here the CDR3 reads CASRTGGADGELFF. The CDR3 DNA follows: TGTGCCAGCAGGACGGGGGGAGCGGACGGGGAGCTGTTTTTT. The full variable domain, its missing parts supplied by reference TRBV2 and TRBJ2-2, is EPEVTQTPSHQVTQMGQEVILRCVPISNHLYFYWYRQILGQKVEFLVSFYNNEISEKSEIFDDQFSVERPDGSNFTLKIRSTKLEDSAMYFCASRTGGADGELFFGEGSRLTVL.

V and J are TRBV27 and TRBJ2-7; tentative D call: TRBD1 (5 bases). The CDR3 extends over 14 amino acids. The ends were cut back, 5 bases at V and 3 bases at J, with 14 bases in the middle. Per the germline V gene, CDR1 is MNHEY and CDR2 is SMNVEV (reference sequence). The DNA for the CDR3 is TGTGCCAGCAGTCCCCAGGGCCCTTTCTACGAGCAGTACTTC. Its translation is CASSPQGPFYEQYF.

This clonotype was recorded at least ten times. The chain links TRBV9 to TRBJ1-1; D is perhaps TRBD1 (5 bases). The CDR3 is 15 amino acids. CDR1 SGDLS and CDR2 YYNGEE come from the germline V gene. V lost 0 bases and J lost 4, with 13 bases in between. The CDR3 spells CASSVGRGEATEAFF. Written as DNA, the CDR3 is TGTGCCAGCAGCGTAGGGAGAGGGGAGGCCACTGAAGCTTTCTTT. Supplemented by reference TRBV9 and TRBJ1-1, the full variable domain reads DSGVTQTPKHLITATGQRVTLRCSPRSGDLSVYWYQQSLDQGLQFLIQYYNGEERAKGNILERFSAQQFPDLHSELNLSSLELGDSALYFCASSVGRGEATEAFFGQGTRLTVV.

This clonotype was seen repeatedly, ten times or more. The chain joins TRBV4-1 to TRBJ2-7, with 7 positions matching TRBD2. Looked up from germline, CDR1 is MGHRA and CDR2 is YSYEKL. This CDR3 spans 15 amino acids. V lost 0 bases to trimming and J lost 0 bases; unmatched junction nucleotides: 2. The CDR3 here is CASSQEWEGSYEQYF. DNA of the CDR3: TGCGCCAGCAGCCAAGAGTGGGAGGGCTCCTACGAGCAGTACTTC.

This clonotype has at least ten counts. The rearrangement joins TRBV6-1 to TRBJ1-5; 8 nucleotides line up with TRBD1. From germline, CDR1 is MNHNS and CDR2 SASEGT. CDR3 length: 15 amino acids. The V and J ends lost 3 bases and 0 bases, in that order; junction bases with no gene match: 1. CDR3 DNA: TGTGCCAGCAGTGAGGGACAGGTTAGCAATCAGCCCCAGCATTTT. Residues: CASSEGQVSNQPQHF.

In this sample, this clonotype turned up many times. This rearrangement joins TRBV7-9 to TRBJ2-5; D gene unclear. CDR1 SEHNR and CDR2 FQNEAQ come from the germline V gene (reference sequence). The CDR3 is 13 residues long. Between the trimmed V and J ends, which lost 1 base and 5 bases, there was a span of 8 bases. The CDR3 sequence: CASSLGFTETQYF. CDR3 nucleotide sequence: TGTGCCAGCAGCTTAGGGTTTACCGAGACCCAGTACTTC.

A word on this clonotype: A clone one base away is much larger, so this may be a read error. The V gene is TRBV7-9, the J gene TRBJ1-5; unclear D gene. V lost 1 base and J 7 bases, leaving 8 bases between the germline ends. The CDR3 is made up of 13 amino acids. Germline CDR1 is SEHNR and CDR2 is FQNEAQ (reference sequence). The CDR3 DNA reads as TGTGCCAGCAGCTTAGAAGGGAGACAGCCCCAGCATTTT. It codes for CASSLEGRQPQHF.

J is TRBJ2-7 and V is TRBV12-3 or TRBV12-4, with D perhaps being TRBD1 or TRBD2 (6 bases each). Trimming stripped 1 base from V and 2 bases from J, with 15 bases between. This CDR3 is built from 16 residues. In nucleotides, the CDR3 is TGTGCCAGCAGTTTAGGGGGGGCTAGCAGGGCCTACGAGCAGTACTTC. Translated, it gives CASSLGGASRAYEQYF.

This clonotype was counted between two and nine times. This chain joins TRBV18 and TRBJ2-2; D is possibly TRBD1 (6 bases). Germline loops: CDR1 KGHSH, CDR2 LQKENI. Trimming removed 0 bases from V and 1 base from J, with 9 bases in between. This CDR3 has 16 residues. The CDR3 nucleotides read TGTGCCAGCTCACCACCGGCGACAGGGAACACCGGGGAGCTGTTTTTT. Translated: CASSPPATGNTGELFF.

This clonotype occurred many times. The chain uses TRBV6-5 and TRBJ2-4; 16 bases map to TRBD2. The junction had 0 bases not matched to a gene; V was cut back by 2 bases and J by 5 bases. The germline gives CDR1 MNHEY, CDR2 SVGAGI. This CDR3 has 16 amino acids. The CDR3, as DNA: TGTGCCAGCAGTTACGGGACTAGCGGGGGGGAAAACATTCAGTACTTC. It is translated as CASSYGTSGGENIQYF.

The chain has TRBV2 and TRBJ1-5; weak D call: TRBD1 (6 bases). V was pared by 6 bases and J by 5 bases, with 17 bases between. In germline, CDR1 is SNHLY, CDR2 FYNNEI. The CDR3 has 15 amino acids. The CDR3 region has the DNA TGTGCCAGCAGACCTCCGGACAGTCCAGATCAGCCCCAGCATTTT. It specifies CASRPPDSPDQPQHF.

Ten or more counts support this clonotype. This sequence joins TRBV27 and TRBJ1-5; 7 bases agree with TRBD1. V lost 2 bases, J lost 7 bases, and 5 bases stayed unmatched. The V gene's germline CDR1 is MNHEY and CDR2 SMNVEV (reference sequence). CDR3 size: 14 residues. CDR3 in DNA: TGTGCCAGCAGTTTAAAGGGGGCGGGGCAGCCCCAGCATTTT. Translating it yields CASSLKGAGQPQHF.

This clonotype was seen many times. This chain joins TRBV11-2 and TRBJ1-2, with D perhaps TRBD1 (6 bases). This CDR3 has 12 residues. The germline V and J ends were trimmed by 5 bases and 9 bases, with 13 bases remaining between them. Germline CDR1 SGHAT, CDR2 FQNNGV. The CDR3: CASSPDRWSYTF. DNA for the CDR3: TGTGCCAGCAGCCCAGACAGGTGGAGCTACACCTTC.

There are a few counts of this clonotype. V gene TRBV18 combines with J gene TRBJ2-2; D is unclear. Trimming removed 6 bases at V and 3 bases at J, with 14 bases between. Germline-derived CDR1 and CDR2 are KGHSH and LQKENI. The CDR3 contains 15 residues. CDR3 sequence (DNA): TGTGCCAGCTCCCCCGACCTCCGGGACACCGGGGAGCTGTTTTTT. It is translated as CASSPDLRDTGELFF.

This clonotype was counted only a few times. The V call is TRBV11-2, the J call TRBJ1-2; perhaps TRBD1 as D (5 bases). Trimming took off 0 bases at V and 4 bases at J, with 18 bases between the two ends. This CDR3 spans 17 amino acids. Germline loops: CDR1 SGHAT, CDR2 FQNNGV. The CDR3 is CASSLDLGTGGSYGYTF. DNA of the CDR3: TGTGCCAGCAGCTTAGATCTCGGAACCGGGGGAAGCTATGGCTACACCTTC.